Listed here is a single T cell receptor beta chain. Time point meaning: 2014-2015 season, pre-vaccination. Subjects lived in the community and lacked influenza vaccine within the prior 6 months. The sample is drawn from a study of follicular helper T cells after annual influenza vaccination. Across the study: Blood was drawn on days 0, 7 and 28 after vaccination.

The table came from immunoSEQ multiplex PCR; TCRdb's copy has only in-frame clones and leaves some out. The sample comprises 2,500 to 3,000 clones, more than 65% of which are singletons, and 1.5% rests with the top ten. The CDR3 has 14 amino acids. Germline CDR1 SGHAT, CDR2 FQDESV (reference sequence). Germline trimming cut 4 bases from V and 5 bases from J; bases unmatched to any gene: 5. V usage is TRBV11-1 and J usage is TRBJ2-5, with 9 bases identical to TRBD1. Sequencing was performed on CXCR5+ CD38- circulating T follicular helper cells from blood, taken on the day of influenza vaccination. Subset: circulating Tfh, non-naive CD4+CXCR5+PD-1+ (ICOS+CD38+ or ICOS-CD38-). This clonotype was obtained from an adult who received the influenza vaccine. The CDR3 bases are TGTGCCAGCAGCTGGGGACAGGGAAGCGAGACCCAGTACTTC. This codes for CASSWGQGSETQYF.